This T cell receptor beta chain was observed in a study of blood T cell repertoires in COVID-19. Across the study: Samples taken during acute and convalescent COVID-19 were collected in the United States, Italy and Spain.

The V gene lost 1 base and the J gene lost 9 bases, with 10 bases spanning the gap. The CDR3 runs 13 residues. Libraries were prepared by immunoSEQ multiplex PCR; TCRdb keeps only in-frame clonotypes and omits some of them. The data contain some 130,000 clones, roughly 79% of them singletons. This TCR was sampled from a human donor in a cohort sampled during active COVID-19. Material: peripheral blood. This chain uses TRBV12-3 or TRBV12-4 with TRBJ2-1; D ambiguous. The CDR3: CASSLVGLGEQFF. In nucleotides, the CDR3 is TGTGCCAGCAGTTTAGTGGGTCTAGGTGAGCAGTTCTTC.